This T cell receptor (beta chain) derives from a study of CD8+CD57+ T cells in acquired aplastic anemia. Across the whole study: The sorted CD4+ and CD8+ cells yielded an average around 3.2 ug of DNA.

Genomic DNA provided the template from which TCR beta VDJ and CDR3 profiles were obtained. MiXCR was run by TCRdb on the reads, yielding one entry per CDR3 protein. The table shows approximately 190,000 distinct CDR3 sequences, with under 55% occurring only once. This clonotype was counted at least ten times. J lost 0 bases, V lost 6 bases, and 11 bases had no gene match. The length of the CDR3 is 17 residues. Germline V gene lookup returns CDR1 SGHTA and CDR2 FQGNSA. An expansion of CD8+CD57+ cells by flow cytometry had been shown in patients chosen for sequencing. Each patient had severe acquired aplastic anemia. When blood sampling took place, the patients had received no therapy.

The sample taken for sequencing was sorted CD4+, CD8+, or CD8+CD57+ T cells (not recorded which) from PBMCs. The V and J genes are TRBV7-2 and TRBJ1-1; TRBD1 aligns across 9 bases. The TCR sequence derives from a human donor with aplastic anemia. The CDR3 sequence: CASSPTGTGRLNTEAFF. CDR3 nucleotide sequence: TGTGCCAGCAGTCCCACCGGGACAGGGCGTCTGAACACTGAAGCTTTCTTT.